Below, 30 T cell receptor beta chains from the same sample are listed, as sequenced in a study of T cell changes during pregnancy in multiple sclerosis. The protocol was immunoSEQ multiplex PCR, while the TCRdb copy is restricted to in-frame clones and leaves out a portion. The sample has tens of thousands of clones; over 80% are singletons. The starting material was peripheral blood, obtained in the second trimester of pregnancy. These receptor sequences come from a female donor in good health, enrolled as a control in a pregnancy study.

The count of this clone is one. The chain joins TRBV28 to TRBJ2-1; 8 bases are a match to TRBD2. CDR3 length: 16 residues. V dropped 4 bases and J dropped 6; count of bases not matched to a gene: 11. Looked up from germline, CDR1 is MDHEN and CDR2 is SYDVKM. The chain's CDR3 is CASSSLGREGLNEQFF. Written as DNA, the CDR3 is TGTGCCAGCAGTTCCTTGGGACGGGAGGGCCTCAATGAGCAGTTCTTC.

The J gene is TRBJ1-2, the V gene TRBV25-1; a possible D gene is TRBD1 (6 bases). The CDR3 spans 14 residues. V gave up 3 bases and J gave up 6 bases, with 14 bases separating them. The germline gives CDR1 MGHDK, CDR2 SYGVNS. CDR3 loop: CASSDLGASDGYTF. CDR3 DNA: TGTGCCAGCAGTGATCTGGGGGCGAGTGATGGCTACACCTTC.

The genes are TRBV30 and TRBJ1-1, with no clear D. Trimming took off 3 bases at V and 2 bases at J, with 10 bases between the two ends. This CDR3 spans 13 amino acids. Germline loops: CDR1 GTSNPN, CDR2 SVGIG (reference sequence). The CDR3 protein is CAWRKHSNTEAFF. The DNA for the CDR3 is TGTGCCTGGAGAAAGCACTCAAACACTGAAGCTTTCTTT. Combining the CDR3 with reference TRBV30 and TRBJ1-1 gives the whole variable domain SQTIHQWPATLVQPVGSPLSLECTVEGTSNPNLYWYRQAAGRGLQLLFYSVGIGQISSEVPQNLSASRPQDRQFILSSKKLLLSDSGFYLCAWRKHSNTEAFFGQGTRLTVV.

CDR3: CASSSNGRQVSYTF. CDR3 nucleotide sequence: TGTGCCAGCAGTTCCAATGGCCGACAAGTCAGCTACACCTTC. The J gene is TRBJ1-2, the V gene TRBV27; D gene ambiguous. Trimming took 4 bases from V and 9 from J, leaving 18 bases between them. The CDR3 totals 14 residues. The germline gives CDR1 MNHEY, CDR2 SMNVEV (reference sequence).

This clone was observed a handful of times. The chain combines TRBV10-3 with TRBJ2-1, with 14 bases identical to TRBD2. With V trimmed by 7 bases and J by 4 bases, 18 bases remained unmatched. The CDR3 runs 20 residues. The germline CDR1 and CDR2 sequences are ENHRY and SYGVKD. The chain's CDR3 is CAIKNPGTSGSNGGYNEQFF. CDR3 nucleotides: TGTGCCATCAAGAATCCCGGGACTAGCGGGAGTAACGGGGGATACAATGAGCAGTTCTTC.

The J gene is TRBJ2-4, the V gene TRBV18; 7 bases are a match to TRBD2. The CDR3 has 15 amino acids. V shed 6 bases, J shed 0 bases, and the junction held 5 bases outside the gene matches. Germline V CDR1 and CDR2: KGHSH, LQKENI. This chain's CDR3 is CASSGGLLAKNIQYF. The CDR3 DNA sequence: TGTGCCAGCTCGGGAGGGTTGCTAGCCAAAAACATTCAGTACTTC.

A few counts support this clone. The rearrangement joins TRBV7-9 to TRBJ1-1, with TRBD1 as a possible D gene (5 bases). There are 14 residues in the CDR3. Germline lookup yields CDR1 SEHNR and CDR2 FQNEAQ (reference sequence). Trimming pared 5 bases from V and 0 bases from J, leaving 10 bases between. The CDR3 coding sequence is TGTGCCAGCAGCCGTCAGGGAATGAACACTGAAGCTTTCTTT. Protein product: CASSRQGMNTEAFF.

This clone was counted only a few times. The chain links TRBV11-2 to TRBJ2-7, with TRBD2 identical over 12 bases. In germline, CDR1 is SGHAT, CDR2 FQNNGV. This CDR3 region has 15 residues. V shed 6 bases, J shed 4 bases, and the junction held 7 bases outside the gene matches. This chain's CDR3 is CASSTTSGSVYEQYF. CDR3 in DNA: TGTGCCAGCAGTACGACTAGCGGGAGTGTTTACGAGCAGTACTTC.

J is TRBJ2-2 and V is TRBV5-6, with 8 bases aligning to TRBD2. CDR1 and CDR2 (germline): SGHDT, YYEEEE. V dropped 4 bases and J dropped 5; count of bases not matched to a gene: 7. The CDR3 is 15 residues long. The DNA for the CDR3 is TGTGCCAGCAGCCCAAGCGGGGGAGGGACCGGGGAGCTGTTTTTT. This sequence encodes CASSPSGGGTGELFF.

This chain uses TRBV20-1 with TRBJ1-2; D call uncertain. The CDR3 is made up of 11 amino acids. Germline values: CDR1 DFQATT, CDR2 SNEGSKA (reference sequence). The V end lost 3 bases, the J end lost 4 bases, and 6 bases lay between the germline ends. The chain's CDR3 is CSASEVYGYTF. The CDR3 DNA follows: TGCAGTGCTAGTGAGGTCTATGGCTACACCTTC.

The rearrangement links TRBV30 to TRBJ1-6, with 8 bases lining up with TRBD1. The CDR3 length is 17 residues. Germline V gene lookup returns CDR1 GTSNPN and CDR2 SVGIG (reference sequence). V dropped 4 bases and J dropped 3; count of bases not matched to a gene: 11. CDR3 amino acids: CAWTSGTGAFYNSPLHF. CDR3 nucleotide sequence: TGTGCCTGGACCTCCGGGACAGGCGCCTTCTATAATTCACCCCTCCACTTT.

This clone came up once. This chain links TRBV19 with TRBJ2-1; 11 bases are shared with TRBD1. CDR3 length equals 15 residues. Losses at the gene ends were 5 bases for V and 6 bases for J; bases not matched to a gene: 6. CDR1 LNHDA and CDR2 SQIVND come from the germline V gene (reference sequence). CDR3 DNA: TGTGCCAGTAGTCCCCGGGACAGGGGGAGCAATGAGCAGTTCTTC. Translated, it gives CASSPRDRGSNEQFF.

This clone was picked up one time. This sequence joins TRBV18 and TRBJ2-1; 9 bases match TRBD2. Germline assignment: CDR1 KGHSH and CDR2 LQKENI. V trimming: 1 base; J trimming: 5 bases; junction bases outside the gene matches: 6. CDR3 length: 16 residues. The CDR3 nucleotides are TGTGCCAGCTCACCACTCGCGGGGGGGTCGAACAATGAGCAGTTCTTC. This gives the protein CASSPLAGGSNNEQFF.

The chain combines TRBV5-6 with TRBJ2-5; D is possibly TRBD2 (6 bases). The V end was cut by 4 bases, the J end by 4 bases, with 17 bases between. The CDR3 has 15 residues. The germline gives CDR1 SGHDT, CDR2 YYEEEE. In nucleotides, the CDR3 is TGTGCCAGCAGCCTAAACCCAGACGGGGGAGAGACCCAGTACTTC. Translation gives CASSLNPDGGETQYF. The full variable domain, completed using reference TRBV5-6 and TRBJ2-5, is DAGVTQSPTHLIKTRGQQVTLRCSPKSGHDTVSWYQQALGQGPQFIFQYYEEEERQRGNFPDRFSGHQFPNYSSELNVNALLLGDSALYLCASSLNPDGGETQYFGPGTRLLVL.

V gene TRBV11-3 combines with J gene TRBJ2-2, with TRBD1 matching over 7 bases. V lost 1 base and J lost 4; bases outside the gene matches: 3. The germline V gene encodes CDR1 SGHNT and CDR2 YENEEA. This CDR3 region has 15 residues. In DNA form, the CDR3 reads TGTGCCAGCAGCTTAGCCAAGGGGGCCACCGGGGAGCTGTTTTTT. Translated: CASSLAKGATGELFF.

CDR3 in DNA: TGTGCCAGCAGCCTGTGGGGGCAGGGGGCAGACGAGCAGTACTTC. This translates into CASSLWGQGADEQYF. The chain has TRBV7-8 and TRBJ2-7; 8 bases fit TRBD1. The germline CDR1 and CDR2 sequences are SGHVS and FQNEAQ. The CDR3 runs to 15 residues. Germline trimming cut 5 bases from V and 5 bases from J; bases unmatched to any gene: 11.

The V call is TRBV6-6, the J call TRBJ2-7, with D maybe TRBD2 (6 bases). Germline V gene lookup returns CDR1 MNHNY and CDR2 SVGAGI (reference sequence). The CDR3 sequence is 15 residues long. V shed 2 bases and J shed 2 bases, with 13 bases lying between them. The CDR3 DNA reads as TGTGCCAGCAGTTACGGGTCAGGGAGGACCTACGAGCAGTACTTC. Its translation is CASSYGSGRTYEQYF.

This chain connects TRBV20-1 to TRBJ2-1; TRBD2 agrees at 7 bases. V dropped 6 bases and J dropped 12; count of bases not matched to a gene: 5. Germline CDR1 reads DFQATT; CDR2 reads SNEGSKA (reference sequence). The CDR3 extends over 10 amino acids. The CDR3 DNA follows: TGCAGTGCAATAGCGGGCGGGCAGTTCTTC. This codes for CSAIAGGQFF.

The rearrangement joins TRBV5-1 to TRBJ1-1; TRBD1 is a possible D gene (6 bases). The germline V gene has CDR1 SGHRS and CDR2 YFSETQ. The CDR3 length is 13 residues. With 3 bases removed from V and 11 bases from J, the gap between germline ends came to 17 bases. CDR3 in amino acids: CASSYAHDRLAFF. CDR3 nucleotide sequence: TGCGCCAGCAGCTACGCCCATGACAGGTTGGCTTTCTTT. Looking up the rest from reference TRBV5-1 and TRBJ1-1 gives the full variable domain: KAGVTQTPRYLIKTRGQQVTLSCSPISGHRSVSWYQQTPGQGLQFLFEYFSETQRNKGNFPGRFSGRQFSNSRSEMNVSTLELGDSALYLCASSYAHDRLAFFGQGTRLTVV.

The chain combines TRBV7-2 with TRBJ2-2; TRBD1 might be the D (6 bases). V was clipped by 3 bases and J by 5 bases, with 16 bases between them. The CDR3 consists of 16 residues. Germline V gene sequence: CDR1 SGHTA, CDR2 FQGNSA. CDR3 in DNA: TGTGCCAGCAGCTTCAGCCAGGGGAGAAGGACCGGGGAGCTGTTTTTT. Translated, it gives CASSFSQGRRTGELFF.

The chain links TRBV7-9 to TRBJ2-5; D unclear. The CDR3 has 13 residues. The germline CDR1 and CDR2 sequences are SEHNR and FQNEAQ (reference sequence). V was clipped by 5 bases and J by 2 bases, with 9 bases between them. CDR3 protein: CASSTALQETQYF. CDR3 DNA sequence: TGTGCCAGCAGCACCGCCCTACAAGAGACCCAGTACTTC.

The chain combines TRBV2 with TRBJ2-7; D is unclear. The CDR3 is 14 residues long. Germline assignment: CDR1 SNHLY and CDR2 FYNNEI. V dropped 6 bases and J dropped 6 bases, with 18 bases sitting between them. CDR3 amino acids: CASRIRGRWSEQYF. CDR3 sequence (DNA): TGTGCCAGCAGGATCCGAGGTCGGTGGAGCGAGCAGTACTTC.

The chain carries TRBV10-3 and TRBJ2-7, with D perhaps TRBD1 (6 bases). With 3 bases removed from V and 4 bases from J, the gap between germline ends came to 16 bases. CDR3 length equals 15 residues. CDR1 is ENHRY, CDR2 SYGVKD, per germline. The CDR3 spells CAISDQQGNSYEQYF. In nucleotides, the CDR3 is TGTGCCATCAGTGACCAACAGGGAAACTCTTACGAGCAGTACTTC.

This chain joins TRBV28 and TRBJ2-6; D remains ambiguous. Deletions cut 10 bases from V and 0 bases from J, with 10 bases between. Germline V gene lookup returns CDR1 MDHEN and CDR2 SYDVKM. This CDR3 comprises 14 residues. For the CDR3, the DNA is TGTGCCACTATGGTTAGCTCTGGGGCCAACGTCCTGACTTTC. Protein product: CATMVSSGANVLTF.

The V call is TRBV11-3, the J call TRBJ2-1, with a tentative D call TRBD1 (7 bases). The CDR3 has 18 residues. Germline V lookup: CDR1 SGHNT, CDR2 YENEEA. The ends were cut back, 0 bases at V and 0 bases at J, with 15 bases in the middle. The chain's CDR3 is CASSLDQGGSSSYNEQFF. CDR3 DNA: TGTGCCAGCAGCTTAGATCAGGGGGGCTCAAGCTCCTACAATGAGCAGTTCTTC.

This chain connects TRBV5-1 to TRBJ2-5; D might be TRBD2 (6 bases). The end of the DNA aligns better with TRBJ2-7, so the J call may be wrong. CDR1 SGHRS and CDR2 YFSETQ come from the germline V gene. CDR3 size: 14 residues. The CDR3 nucleotides are TGCGCCAGCAGCCTCGTTGGGACTCCCTACGAGCAGTACTTC. It specifies CASSLVGTPYEQYF.

The chain is built from TRBV5-4 and TRBJ2-6; D may be TRBD1 (5 bases). Germline CDR1 reads SGHNT; CDR2 reads YYREEE (reference sequence). The ends were cut back, 4 bases at V and 1 base at J, with 9 bases in the middle. The CDR3 is made up of 15 amino acids. CDR3 DNA: TGTGCCAGCAGCCCTCAGGGTTCTGGGGCCAACGTCCTGACTTTC. Encoded protein: CASSPQGSGANVLTF. The complete variable domain, with remaining parts taken from reference TRBV5-4 and TRBJ2-6, reads ETGVTQSPTHLIKTRGQQVTLRCSSQSGHNTVSWYQQALGQGPQFIFQYYREEENGRGNFPPRFSGLQFPNYSSELNVNALELDDSALYLCASSPQGSGANVLTFGAGSRLTVL.

V usage is TRBV7-9 and J usage is TRBJ2-4, with 8 positions matching TRBD1. J lost 8 bases, V lost 5 bases, and 11 bases had no gene match. Germline V gene lookup returns CDR1 SEHNR and CDR2 FQNEAQ (reference sequence). The CDR3 loop spans 15 amino acids. The CDR3 region is CASSPPPGQGYIQYF. Here the CDR3 DNA reads TGTGCCAGCAGCCCGCCCCCCGGACAGGGATACATTCAGTACTTC. Using reference TRBV7-9 and TRBJ2-4 for the parts outside the CDR3, the full variable domain is DTGVSQNPRHKITKRGQNVTFRCDPISEHNRLYWYRQTLGQGPEFLTYFQNEAQLEKSRLLSDRFSAERPKGSFSTLEIQRTEQGDSAMYLCASSPPPGQGYIQYFGAGTRLSVL.

This clone was recorded once. The rearrangement uses TRBV7-9 and TRBJ2-5; possibly TRBD2 for D (6 bases). The V and J ends lost 3 bases and 5 bases respectively, with 10 bases between them. CDR1 is SEHNR, CDR2 FQNEAQ, per germline (reference sequence). CDR3 size: 13 residues. The CDR3 spells CASSFGRGETQYF. In nucleotides, the CDR3 is TGTGCCAGCAGCTTTGGCCGGGGGGAGACCCAGTACTTC.

The J gene is TRBJ2-5, the V gene TRBV9; 9 bases are shared with TRBD2. With 6 bases clipped from V and 5 bases from J, the junction kept 11 bases outside the gene matches. Germline V gene lookup returns CDR1 SGDLS and CDR2 YYNGEE. This CDR3 region has 15 residues. The CDR3 spells CASIRASGGLETQYF. DNA of the CDR3: TGTGCCAGCATCAGGGCCAGCGGGGGGTTGGAGACCCAGTACTTC.